These 23 T cell receptor beta chains were sequenced from one sample in a study of shared clonotypes between healthy human individuals. Positively selected for CCR7, the CD45RO-negative cells used as naive CD8 cells excluded terminally differentiated effector memory CD45RA+ cells. The data were produced by immunoSEQ multiplex PCR, yet TCRdb's version contains in-frame clones alone and is incomplete. The table lists about 610,000 clones, approximately 96% of them singletons. Sequenced input: naive CD8+ T cells sorted from blood. The source of these receptors is a woman aged 25-40 years in good health.

A note on this clone: Sequence at one end of the junction differs from germline and may be a read error. The chain uses TRBV6-1 and TRBJ2-3, with unresolved D. CDR1 and CDR2 (germline): MNHNS, SASEGT. This CDR3 is built from 10 residues. The CDR3 DNA reads TGTGCCAGCTTTACCATAACCCCCTTTTTT. The encoded protein is CASFTITPFF.

This clone has only a few counts. Other DNA sequences in the same sample also yield this CDR3. This CDR3 is CASSSIYEQYF. The CDR3, as DNA: TGTGCCAGCAGCTCCATATACGAGCAGTACTTC. The chain carries TRBV5-4 and TRBJ2-7; D is unclear. Germline V gives CDR1 SGHNT, CDR2 YYREEE (reference sequence). The V end was cut by 3 bases, the J end by 4 bases, with 5 bases between. The CDR3 has 11 amino acids.

J is TRBJ1-1 and V is TRBV7-9; D remains unclear. There are 16 residues in the CDR3. Germline CDR1 reads SEHNR; CDR2 reads FQNEAQ (reference sequence). Trimming stripped 5 bases from V and 3 bases from J, with 19 bases between. The CDR3 coding sequence is TGTGCCAGCAGCCCACCCGGTCCTAAATCGCACACTGAAGCTTTCTTT. Its protein is CASSPPGPKSHTEAFF.

The chain recombines TRBV5-1 with TRBJ2-3; D remains ambiguous. V lost 0 bases, J lost 0 bases, and 11 bases lay in between. In germline, CDR1 is SGHRS, CDR2 YFSETQ. The CDR3 consists of 16 residues. DNA of the CDR3: TGCGCCAGCAGCTTGGACCTGGCGGAAAGCACAGATACGCAGTATTTT. Translating gives CASSLDLAESTDTQYF.

The V call is TRBV13, the J call TRBJ2-7, with 8 bases lining up with TRBD2. Germline V gene lookup returns CDR1 PRHDT and CDR2 FYEKMQ (reference sequence). This CDR3 is built from 14 residues. Trimming at V came to 5 bases and at J to 2 bases, leaving 5 bases not matched to a gene. CDR3 protein: CASSIKAGAYEQYF. The CDR3 DNA reads TGTGCCAGCAGCATAAAAGCGGGAGCCTACGAGCAGTACTTC.

The chain uses TRBV5-4 and TRBJ1-1, with a tentative D call TRBD1 (5 bases). This CDR3 has 14 residues. V lost 0 bases to trimming and J lost 4 bases, with 10 bases between them. Germline CDR1 is SGHNT and CDR2 is YYREEE (reference sequence). CDR3 DNA sequence: TGTGCCAGCAGCTTGGTAGAGACAGCCACTGAAGCTTTCTTT. This sequence encodes CASSLVETATEAFF.

The genes are TRBV13 and TRBJ1-3, with D perhaps TRBD1 (6 bases). This CDR3 region has 16 residues. Germline CDR1 is PRHDT and CDR2 is FYEKMQ (reference sequence). The V end was cut by 5 bases, the J end by 3 bases, with 17 bases between. DNA of the CDR3: TGTGCCAGCAGCGGAATCGGGGGGGCTAGTGGAAACACCATATATTTT. Encoded protein: CASSGIGGASGNTIYF.

The chain couples TRBV5-1 to TRBJ2-7, with 8 bases identical to TRBD2. V lost 5 bases, J lost 0 bases, and 4 bases stayed unmatched. This CDR3 has 14 amino acids. From germline, CDR1 is SGHRS and CDR2 YFSETQ. DNA of the CDR3: TGCGCCAGCAGAGCGGGAGATAGCTCCTACGAGCAGTACTTC. This translates into CASRAGDSSYEQYF. The whole variable domain, filled in from reference TRBV5-1 and TRBJ2-7, reads KAGVTQTPRYLIKTRGQQVTLSCSPISGHRSVSWYQQTPGQGLQFLFEYFSETQRNKGNFPGRFSGRQFSNSRSEMNVSTLELGDSALYLCASRAGDSSYEQYFGPGTRLTVT.

This chain's CDR3 is CASSSSGLGQNEQFF. Written as DNA, the CDR3 is TGTGCCAGCAGCAGCTCGGGACTAGGTCAAAATGAGCAGTTCTTC. The V call is TRBV21-1, the J call TRBJ2-1; TRBD2, the table's D call, was not compared with the DNA. TRBV21-1 corresponds to a pseudogene. The length of the CDR3 is 15 residues.

This rearrangement joins TRBV28 to TRBJ2-7; no definite D call. The V gene's germline CDR1 is MDHEN and CDR2 SYDVKM. V lost 6 bases, J lost 3 bases, and 12 bases lay in between. The CDR3 covers 13 residues. The CDR3 region has the DNA TGTGCCAGCAGCCCCACTGCAGTCTACGAGCAGTACTTC. Translating it yields CASSPTAVYEQYF.

The V call is TRBV4-1, the J call TRBJ1-1, with D maybe TRBD1 (6 bases). Germline lookup yields CDR1 MGHRA and CDR2 YSYEKL. V was shortened by 5 bases and J by 3 bases, with 16 bases between the two germline ends. This CDR3 is 15 amino acids long. The CDR3 nucleotides are TGCGCCAGCAGCAATCAACAGGGAGTTGACACTGAAGCTTTCTTT. This encodes CASSNQQGVDTEAFF.

The gene calls are TRBV19 and TRBJ2-3; 8 bases map to TRBD2. Per germline, CDR1 LNHDA and CDR2 SQIVND (reference sequence). The CDR3 covers 14 residues. V was pared by 7 bases and J by 1 base, with 4 bases of the junction left unmatched. The CDR3 region is CASNSGSRTDTQYF. The CDR3 coding sequence is TGTGCCAGTAACAGCGGGAGTCGCACAGATACGCAGTATTTT.

The V gene is TRBV5-8, the J gene TRBJ2-1; 11 positions match TRBD1. The J segment lost 8 bases and the V segment lost 4 bases, leaving 5 bases of the junction unmatched. CDR1 SGHTS and CDR2 YDEGEE come from the germline V gene. The CDR3 has 14 residues. CDR3 in DNA: TGTGCCAGCAGCGGGACGGACAGGGGGCATGAGCAGTTCTTC. This gives the protein CASSGTDRGHEQFF.

The chain is built from TRBV21-1 and TRBJ2-7; the D call TRBD2 from the table was never checked on the DNA. TRBV21-1 corresponds to a pseudogene. The CDR3 has 15 residues. CDR3 protein: CASSTTSGRGYEQYF. The CDR3 coding sequence is TGTGCCAGCAGCACTACTAGCGGGAGAGGTTACGAGCAGTACTTC.

Worth noting for this clone: At one boundary the junction diverges from the germline segment, which might be a read error. The V and J genes are TRBV5-6 and TRBJ2-2; unclear D gene. The germline V gene encodes CDR1 SGHDT and CDR2 YYEEEE. The CDR3 extends over 15 amino acids. CDR3 coding DNA: TGTGCCAGCAGCTTGGGCCAGGAGAACGCCGGGGAGCTGTTTTTT. It specifies CASSLGQENAGELFF.

The rearrangement links TRBV30 to TRBJ1-5; D not certain. The CDR3 has 13 residues. V was shortened by 0 bases and J by 8 bases, with 11 bases between the two germline ends. The germline gives CDR1 GTSNPN, CDR2 SVGIG (reference sequence). The DNA of the CDR3 is TGTGCCTGGAGTGTGAACTTCGAGGAGCCCCAGCATTTT. Amino acids: CAWSVNFEEPQHF.

The chain joins TRBV6-6 to TRBJ2-1; 8 nucleotides match TRBD2. The V and J ends lost 7 bases and 7 bases, in that order; junction bases with no gene match: 15. The CDR3 contains 16 residues. Germline V gene lookup returns CDR1 MNHNY and CDR2 SVGAGI (reference sequence). In DNA form, the CDR3 reads TGTGCCAGCATTCCTACCTCGGGACTAGGGGGGAATGAGCAGTTCTTC. This gives the protein CASIPTSGLGGNEQFF.

J is TRBJ1-3 and V is TRBV10-3; D may be TRBD1 (5 bases). Trimming shortened V by 0 bases and J by 6 bases, and 21 bases separated the two germline ends. The CDR3 contains 18 residues. Germline V gene data show CDR1 as ENHRY and CDR2 as SYGVKD. CDR3 region: CAISESGMRWGRENTIYF. The CDR3 DNA sequence: TGTGCCATCAGTGAGTCAGGCATGCGTTGGGGGAGAGAAAACACCATATATTTT.

In this sample, this clone turned up once. Additional DNA sequences in this sample encode the identical CDR3. This rearrangement joins TRBV27 to TRBJ2-7; 12 bases are shared with TRBD2. V trimming: 5 bases; J trimming: 4 bases; junction bases outside the gene matches: 3. Germline assignment: CDR1 MNHEY and CDR2 SMNVEV (reference sequence). CDR3 size: 14 residues. Here the CDR3 DNA reads TGTGCCAGCAGTCCACTAGCGGGAGGTTACGAGCAGTACTTC. Translation gives CASSPLAGGYEQYF.

The chain joins TRBV28 to TRBJ2-7; 12 positions agree with TRBD2. V lost 6 bases to trimming and J lost 4 bases; unmatched junction nucleotides: 7. Germline assignment: CDR1 MDHEN and CDR2 SYDVKM. The CDR3 runs 15 residues. The CDR3: CASSTRTSGEYEQYF. The CDR3 coding sequence is TGTGCCAGCAGCACTCGGACTAGCGGGGAATACGAGCAGTACTTC.

The chain employs TRBV28 and TRBJ1-2; D uncertain. The CDR3 length is 12 residues. The ends were cut back, 6 bases at V and 5 bases at J, with 10 bases in the middle. Germline CDR1 and CDR2: MDHEN and SYDVKM. The CDR3 DNA follows: TGTGCCAGCAGCTCATTACGATATGGCTACACCTTC. It codes for CASSSLRYGYTF.

The V gene is TRBV5-4, the J gene TRBJ2-5; 11 bases agree with TRBD2. This CDR3 has 17 amino acids. V shed 2 bases, J shed 4 bases, and the junction held 10 bases outside the gene matches. Germline CDR1 SGHNT, CDR2 YYREEE (reference sequence). The CDR3 region has the DNA TGTGCCAGCAGCTTAACGATAGCGGGAGGGCCACGAGAGACCCAGTACTTC. Protein sequence: CASSLTIAGGPRETQYF.

This clone has just one count. The chain is built from TRBV5-1 and TRBJ2-5, with TRBD1 identical over 12 bases. Germline V lookup: CDR1 SGHRS, CDR2 YFSETQ. The trim removed 4 bases at V and 5 bases at J, leaving 3 bases unmatched. The CDR3 extends over 14 amino acids. The CDR3: CASSTGQGAETQYF. In DNA, the CDR3 is TGCGCCAGCAGCACGGGACAGGGGGCTGAGACCCAGTACTTC.